This T cell receptor beta chain was observed in a study of T-cell memory formation after mild COVID-19 (dated by TCRdb to the early 2020s). Turning to the overall study: TCR sequence clusters from the two donors were found to be largely donor specific. Longitudinal TCRalpha and TCRbeta repertoire sequencing tracked T-cell clones expanding and contracting after mild COVID-19 in a couple of donors. Two young, previously healthy adult volunteers, one female and one male, were included in the cohort. Overall study results and their limits: Clones contracting from day 15 to 85 had balanced CD4/CD8 phenotypes, while a second wave expanding from day 15 to 37 was biased towards CD4+. SARS-CoV-2 specificity of the second-wave clones peaking on day 37 was not confirmed. Contracting CD4+ clones were located mainly in the CM and EM memory subsets, whereas CD8+ clones were found to be enriched in EMRA. The study covered only two mild cases, and larger cohorts including severe cases with pre-infection samples were considered necessary. Some responding clones were found in pre-infection memory, which suggests that pre-existing cross-reactive memory T cells took part in the SARS-CoV-2 response.

The sequencer listed for this sample is Illumina NovaSeq 6000. TCRalpha and TCRbeta cDNA libraries were built by 5'RACE with constant-segment primers, adding sample barcodes and unique molecular identifiers. Trizol reagent was used to extract RNA from every sample. The libraries were amplified in two PCR steps, and the second step added a second sample barcode and Illumina TruSeq adapters. The libraries were sequenced on an Illumina NovaSeq using 2 x 150 bp paired-end reads. In the authors' own workflow: Reads were demultiplexed and collapsed into UMI-guided consensus sequences with migec v1.2.7. Using mixcr v2.1.11, the UMI consensuses were aligned to TRA and TRB V and J templates and assembled into clonotypes. Expanded or contracted clonotypes were those called significant by both edgeR and NoisET, with noise models trained on biological replicates. For edgeR calls, the cutoffs were a false discovery rate-adjusted p below 0.01 and a log2 fold-change threshold of 1. As an exploratory analysis of dynamics, max-normalized trajectories of the 1000 most abundant clonotypes were examined by PCA with hierarchical clustering. Each responding clone was given a CD4 or CD8 phenotype based on the CD4+ and CD8+ repertoires, which had been sequenced separately. TCRdb handled the public reads itself, with Q25 trimming in fastp and clone calling in MiXCR, and kept productive beta chains. Rows with one shared CDR3 protein collapse into an entry with the most common genes and DNA. V and J calls and clone size were set by TCRdb, not the authors. In all, the sample holds 120,000 or so distinct CDR3 sequences, and approximately 6.3% of those were seen once. The biggest ten clones account for approximately 2.1% of the sample.

Ficoll-Paque density gradient centrifugation was used to isolate PBMCs. This clonotype was seen ten or more times. Its antigen remains undetermined. No qualities accompany the bases; no much larger clone lies one base away. The CDR3 numbers 17 residues from cysteine through phenylalanine. Only the CDR3 DNA is retained, 51 bases long and in frame from the first base. Clipping removes 2 bases from V and 5 bases from J, with 11 as the unmatched junction base count. Via the germline V gene (reference sequence), CDR1 is MNHNY and CDR2 SVGAGI. The receptor was derived from an adult woman who had mild COVID-19 (a few samples of this study predate the infection). The sample titles of this study are shuffled in the database, so cell type and time point are left out; the donor was told from shared clones. The sample taken for sequencing was PBMCs or a T cell subset sorted from them (not recorded which). Rearrangement joined TRBV6-6 to TRBJ2-5; 10 nucleotides in the junction match TRBD2. CDR3 region: CASSYAGASGSRETQYF. The bases are TGTGCCAGCAGTTACGCGGGAGCTAGCGGGAGTAGGGAGACCCAGTACTTC.